Listed here is a single T cell receptor beta chain. This CDR3 is built from 15 residues. Generated by immunoSEQ multiplex PCR, the TCRdb table keeps only in-frame clones and is missing some. The table lists 70,000 to 90,000 clones, just over 90% of them singletons. This specimen comes from a study of T cell changes during pregnancy in multiple sclerosis. This receptor was obtained from a female donor in good health, enrolled as a control in a pregnancy study. This specimen consisted of peripheral blood, obtained in the second trimester of pregnancy. The chain carries TRBV21-1 and TRBJ1-2; the D call TRBD1 from the table was never checked on the DNA. TRBV21-1 is deemed a pseudogene. CDR3 in DNA: TGTGCCAGCAGCAAAGCGCCCCTCAGGAACTATGGCTACACCTTC. Translation gives CASSKAPLRNYGYTF.